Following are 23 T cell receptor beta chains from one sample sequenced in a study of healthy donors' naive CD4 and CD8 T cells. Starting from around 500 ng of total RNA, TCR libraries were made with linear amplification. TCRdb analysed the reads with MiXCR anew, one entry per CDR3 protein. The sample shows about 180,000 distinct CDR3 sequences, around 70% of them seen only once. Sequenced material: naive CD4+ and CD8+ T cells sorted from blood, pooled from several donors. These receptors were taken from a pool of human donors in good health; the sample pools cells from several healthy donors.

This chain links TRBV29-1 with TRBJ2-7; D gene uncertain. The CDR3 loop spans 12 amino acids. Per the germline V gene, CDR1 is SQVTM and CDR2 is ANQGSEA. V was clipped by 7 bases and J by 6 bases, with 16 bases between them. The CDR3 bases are TGCAGCGCCCATGGGGTAGGGTTCGAGCAGTACGTC. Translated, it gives CSAHGVGFEQYV.

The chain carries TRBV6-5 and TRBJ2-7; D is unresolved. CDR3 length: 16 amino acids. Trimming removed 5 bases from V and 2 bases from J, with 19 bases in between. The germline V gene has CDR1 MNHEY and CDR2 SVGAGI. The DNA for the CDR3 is TGTGCCAGCAGTGACCCCCTAGGCCAAAGACCCTACGAGCAGTACTTC. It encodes CASSDPLGQRPYEQYF.

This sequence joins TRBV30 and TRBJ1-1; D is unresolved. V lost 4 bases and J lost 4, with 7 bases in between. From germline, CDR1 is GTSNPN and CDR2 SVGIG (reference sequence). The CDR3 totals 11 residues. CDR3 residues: CAWTEGTEAFF. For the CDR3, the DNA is TGTGCCTGGACAGAGGGCACTGAAGCTTTCTTT.

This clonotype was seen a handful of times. The CDR3, as DNA: TGTGCCAGCAGTTTGATGGGGGGTGGCAATGAGCAGTTCTTC. Its protein product is CASSLMGGGNEQFF. The V and J genes are TRBV27 and TRBJ2-1; D might be TRBD2 (6 bases). Germline CDR1 MNHEY, CDR2 SMNVEV (reference sequence). This CDR3 is 14 amino acids long. Trimming pared 3 bases from V and 6 bases from J, leaving 12 bases between.

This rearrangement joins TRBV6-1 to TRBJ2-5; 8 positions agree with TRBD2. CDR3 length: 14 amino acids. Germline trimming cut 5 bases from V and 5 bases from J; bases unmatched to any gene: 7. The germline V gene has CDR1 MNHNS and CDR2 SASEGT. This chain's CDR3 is CASSYLAGLETQYF. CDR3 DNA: TGTGCCAGCAGTTACCTAGCGGGCCTGGAGACCCAGTACTTC.

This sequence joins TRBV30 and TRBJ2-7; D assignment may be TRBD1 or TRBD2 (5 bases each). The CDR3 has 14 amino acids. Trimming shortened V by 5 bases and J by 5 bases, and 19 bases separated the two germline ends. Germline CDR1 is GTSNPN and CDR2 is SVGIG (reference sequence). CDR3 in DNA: TGTGCCTGGGAGTCCTCCGGGACGCAAAACGAGCAGTACTTC. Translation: CAWESSGTQNEQYF.

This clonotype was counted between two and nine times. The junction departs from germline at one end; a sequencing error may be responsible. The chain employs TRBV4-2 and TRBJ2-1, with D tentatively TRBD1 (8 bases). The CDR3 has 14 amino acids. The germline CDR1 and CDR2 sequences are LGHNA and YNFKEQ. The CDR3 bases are TGCGCCAGCGGGACAACAGGGGGTAACGATGAGCAGTTCTTC. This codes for CASGTTGGNDEQFF.

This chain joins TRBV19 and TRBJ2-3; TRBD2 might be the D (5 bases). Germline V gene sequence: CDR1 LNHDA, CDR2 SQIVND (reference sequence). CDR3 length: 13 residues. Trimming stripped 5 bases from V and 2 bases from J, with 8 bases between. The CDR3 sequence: CASSWRITDTQYF. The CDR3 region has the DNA TGTGCCAGTAGTTGGAGGATCACAGATACGCAGTATTTT.

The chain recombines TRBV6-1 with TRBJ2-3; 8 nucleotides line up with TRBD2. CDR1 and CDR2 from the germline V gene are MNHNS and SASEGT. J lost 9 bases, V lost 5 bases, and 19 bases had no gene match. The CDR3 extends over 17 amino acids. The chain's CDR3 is CASSYSSGRGIPGTQYF. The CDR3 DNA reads TGTGCCAGCAGTTACTCATCCGGGAGGGGGATCCCTGGGACGCAGTATTTT.

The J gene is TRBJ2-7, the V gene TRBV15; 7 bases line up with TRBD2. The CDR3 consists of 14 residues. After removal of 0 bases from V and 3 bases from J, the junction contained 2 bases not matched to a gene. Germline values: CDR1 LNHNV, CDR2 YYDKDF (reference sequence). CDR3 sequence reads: CATSRDSGLYEQYF. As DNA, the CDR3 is TGTGCCACCAGCAGAGATAGCGGGCTCTACGAGCAGTACTTC.

In nucleotides, the CDR3 is TGTGCCAGTTCAGCGGGGTTCCAAGAGACCCAGTACTTC. Protein sequence: CASSAGFQETQYF. V and J are TRBV18 and TRBJ2-5; the match to TRBD2 covers 7 bases. Trimming cost V 9 bases and J 1 base; bases outside gene matches: 5. This CDR3 has 13 residues. Germline lookup yields CDR1 KGHSH and CDR2 LQKENI.

CDR3 bases: TGCAGCGTTGGGGGAGGGAGTAGACTAGCCGCCTACAATGAGCAGTTCTTC. Translated: CSVGGGSRLAAYNEQFF. The chain combines TRBV29-1 with TRBJ2-1, with 7 nucleotides matching TRBD2. Germline CDR1 SQVTM, CDR2 ANQGSEA. There are 17 residues in the CDR3. The V gene end was trimmed by 4 bases and the J gene end by 2 bases; junction bases not matched to a gene: 14.

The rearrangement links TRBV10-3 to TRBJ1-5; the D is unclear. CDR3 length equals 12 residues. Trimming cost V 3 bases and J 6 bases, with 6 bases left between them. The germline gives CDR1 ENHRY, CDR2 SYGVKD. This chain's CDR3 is CAISETGQPQHF. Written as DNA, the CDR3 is TGTGCCATCAGTGAAACGGGTCAGCCCCAGCATTTT.

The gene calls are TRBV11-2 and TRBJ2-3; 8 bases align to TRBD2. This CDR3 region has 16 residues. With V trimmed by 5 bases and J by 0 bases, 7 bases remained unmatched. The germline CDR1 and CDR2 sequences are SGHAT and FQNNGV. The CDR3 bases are TGTGCCAGCAGCCTGGGACTAGGCGGTAGCACAGATACGCAGTATTTT. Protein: CASSLGLGGSTDTQYF.

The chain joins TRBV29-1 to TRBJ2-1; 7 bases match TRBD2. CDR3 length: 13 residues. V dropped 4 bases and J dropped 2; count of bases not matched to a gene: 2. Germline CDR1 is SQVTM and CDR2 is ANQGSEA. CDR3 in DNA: TGCAGCGTTGGCGGACTAGCCTACAATGAGCAGTTCTTC. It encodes CSVGGLAYNEQFF.

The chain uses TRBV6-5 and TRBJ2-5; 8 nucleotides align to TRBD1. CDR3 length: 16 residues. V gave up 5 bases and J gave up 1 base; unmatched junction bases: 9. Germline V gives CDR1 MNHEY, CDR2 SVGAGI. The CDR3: CASSPRMDRVQETQYF. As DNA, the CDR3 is TGTGCCAGCAGTCCGAGGATGGACAGGGTCCAAGAGACCCAGTACTTC.

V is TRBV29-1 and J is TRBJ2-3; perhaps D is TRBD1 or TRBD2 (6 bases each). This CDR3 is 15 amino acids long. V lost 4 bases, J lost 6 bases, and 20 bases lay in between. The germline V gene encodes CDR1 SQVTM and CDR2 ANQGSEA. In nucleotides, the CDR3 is TGCAGCGTTGTAGGGGGGCAGATAGGGTCGGATACGCAGTATTTT. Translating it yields CSVVGGQIGSDTQYF.

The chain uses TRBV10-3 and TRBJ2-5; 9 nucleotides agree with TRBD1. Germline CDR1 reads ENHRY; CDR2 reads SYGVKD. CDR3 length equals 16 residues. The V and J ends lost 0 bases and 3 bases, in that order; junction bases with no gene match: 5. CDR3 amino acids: CAISESWTGAEETQYF. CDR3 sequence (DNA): TGTGCCATCAGTGAGTCGTGGACAGGGGCTGAAGAGACCCAGTACTTC.

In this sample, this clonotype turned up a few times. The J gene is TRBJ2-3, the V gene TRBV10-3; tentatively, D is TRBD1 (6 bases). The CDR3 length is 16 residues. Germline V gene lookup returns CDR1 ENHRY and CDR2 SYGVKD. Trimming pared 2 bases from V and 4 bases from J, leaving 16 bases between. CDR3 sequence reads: CAISEPRGIGADTQYF. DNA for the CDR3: TGTGCCATCAGTGAGCCCAGGGGTATTGGAGCAGATACGCAGTATTTT.

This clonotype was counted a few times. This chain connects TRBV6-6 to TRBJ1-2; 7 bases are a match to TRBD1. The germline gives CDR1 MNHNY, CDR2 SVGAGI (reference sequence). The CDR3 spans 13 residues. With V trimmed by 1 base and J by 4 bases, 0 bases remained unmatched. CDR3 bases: TGTGCCAGCAGTTACTGGACAGGCTATGGCTACACCTTC. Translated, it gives CASSYWTGYGYTF.

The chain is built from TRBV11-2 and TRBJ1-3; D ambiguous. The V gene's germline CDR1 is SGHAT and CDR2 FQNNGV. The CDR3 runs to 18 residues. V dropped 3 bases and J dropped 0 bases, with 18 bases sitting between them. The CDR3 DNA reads TGTGCCAGCAGCTTTTCGGTGCATGGCGCCAGCTCTGGAAACACCATATATTTT. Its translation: CASSFSVHGASSGNTIYF.

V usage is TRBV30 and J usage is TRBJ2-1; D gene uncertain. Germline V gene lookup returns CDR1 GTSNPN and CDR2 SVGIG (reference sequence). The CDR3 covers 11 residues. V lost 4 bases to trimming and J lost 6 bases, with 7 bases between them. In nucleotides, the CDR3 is TGTGCCTGGACGCTGACCAATGAGCAGTTCTTC. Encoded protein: CAWTLTNEQFF.

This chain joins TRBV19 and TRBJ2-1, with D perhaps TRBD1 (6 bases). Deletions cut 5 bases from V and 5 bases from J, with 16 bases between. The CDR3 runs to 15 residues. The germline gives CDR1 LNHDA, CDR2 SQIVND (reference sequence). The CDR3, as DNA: TGTGCCAGTAGTTCGCGGCAGGGGCATGACAATGAGCAGTTCTTC. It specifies CASSSRQGHDNEQFF.